Here is one TCR beta chain with its context. V lost 0 bases to trimming and J lost 4 bases, with 13 bases between them. The CDR3 runs to 15 residues. CDR1 is SGHKS, CDR2 YYEKEE, per germline (reference sequence). This sample is part of a study of T cell changes during pregnancy in multiple sclerosis. Clones were sequenced by immunoSEQ multiplex PCR, and TCRdb holds only the in-frame ones, with some missing. This table holds about 38,000 clones, 93% found once. V usage is TRBV5-5 and J usage is TRBJ1-2, with D possibly matching TRBD1 (6 bases). This TCR was sampled from a female donor with multiple sclerosis, enrolled in a pregnancy study. Here the sequenced sample was CD8+ T cells from peripheral blood mononuclear cells, taken in the third trimester of pregnancy. CDR3 bases: TGTGCCAGCAGCTTGGCCTCCGGACAGATCTATGGCTACACCTTC. Translated, it gives CASSLASGQIYGYTF.